The 25 T cell receptor beta chains presented below share a single source sample, sequenced in a study of early T cells in non-severe SARS-CoV-2 infection. TCRdb independently ran MiXCR on the 5' RACE reads; one entry per CDR3 protein. The data contain roughly 29,000 distinct CDR3 sequences, 5% to 6.5% of them singletons. The sample consisted of whole blood. Every receptor here comes from an adult who was a healthcare worker with PCR-confirmed SARS-CoV-2 infection or an uninfected control (not recorded which).

This clonotype was counted many times. The J gene is TRBJ1-5, the V gene TRBV15; unclear D gene. Germline V gives CDR1 LNHNV, CDR2 YYDKDF (reference sequence). Trimming took off 0 bases at V and 0 bases at J, with 6 bases between the two ends. This CDR3 has 15 residues. CDR3 protein: CATSREGTSNQPQHF. The CDR3 DNA reads TGTGCCACCAGCAGAGAGGGAACTAGCAATCAGCCCCAGCATTTT.

This clonotype was observed many times. The V and J genes are TRBV20-1 and TRBJ2-3; D tentatively reads TRBD1 or TRBD2 (6 bases each). V lost 7 bases, J lost 0 bases, and 20 bases lay in between. The CDR3 is 16 residues long. CDR1 DFQATT and CDR2 SNEGSKA come from the germline V gene (reference sequence). CDR3 loop: CSVRGGTAGSTDTQYF. The CDR3 DNA sequence: TGCAGTGTCAGGGGTGGGACTGCGGGGAGCACAGATACGCAGTATTTT.

This clonotype has only a few counts. The J gene is TRBJ1-1, the V gene TRBV12-3 or TRBV12-4; the D is unclear. The CDR3 is 14 amino acids. Trimming stripped 6 bases from V and 0 bases from J, with 11 bases between. CDR3 in DNA: TGTGCCAGCAGCAGCCAGACTATGAACACTGAAGCTTTCTTT. Its translation is CASSSQTMNTEAFF.

This clonotype was seen at least ten times. This chain joins TRBV20-1 and TRBJ2-7; 7 bases fit TRBD2. With V trimmed by 3 bases and J by 0 bases, 2 bases remained unmatched. Germline V lookup: CDR1 DFQATT, CDR2 SNEGSKA (reference sequence). There are 13 residues in the CDR3. The DNA of the CDR3 is TGCAGTGCTAGTCGGGAGGTCTCCTACGAGCAGTACTTC. This translates into CSASREVSYEQYF.

This clonotype was observed at least ten times. This chain connects TRBV6-5 to TRBJ1-2; D not certain. The CDR3 runs 13 residues. The germline V and J ends were trimmed by 3 bases and 4 bases, with 9 bases remaining between them. CDR1 is MNHEY, CDR2 SVGAGI, per germline. The CDR3 protein is CASSYSGFYGYTF. The DNA of the CDR3 is TGTGCCAGCAGTTATTCGGGATTCTATGGCTACACCTTC.

This clonotype showed up many times. The CDR3 sequence is CASSTMTVNQPQHF. CDR3 in DNA: TGTGCCAGCAGTACCATGACAGTGAATCAGCCCCAGCATTTT. The chain links TRBV12-3 or TRBV12-4 to TRBJ1-5; weak D call: TRBD1 (5 bases). The V and J ends lost 5 bases and 4 bases respectively, with 12 bases between them. This CDR3 has 14 amino acids.

This clonotype has just a few counts. Here the CDR3 DNA reads TGTGCCAGCAGTTTAAGATCAACAGGCCGCTACGAGCAGTACTTC. Residues: CASSLRSTGRYEQYF. The rearrangement links TRBV28 to TRBJ2-7, with a possible D match to TRBD1 (5 bases). Germline values: CDR1 MDHEN, CDR2 SYDVKM. The CDR3 has 15 amino acids. V lost 2 bases to trimming and J lost 3 bases, with 14 bases between them.

This clonotype has only a few counts. CDR3 sequence: CASRPPPGLAGYNEQFF. The CDR3 DNA reads as TGTGCCAGTAGGCCTCCCCCGGGACTAGCGGGTTACAATGAGCAGTTCTTC. The V call is TRBV19, the J call TRBJ2-1; 12 nucleotides line up with TRBD2. The CDR3 extends over 17 amino acids. Trimming took 6 bases from V and 4 from J; bases not matched to a gene: 10. Germline V gene data show CDR1 as LNHDA and CDR2 as SQIVND (reference sequence).

At least ten counts were recorded for this clonotype. The gene calls are TRBV7-9 and TRBJ2-7; 10 nucleotides agree with TRBD1. V lost 4 bases to trimming and J lost 0 bases; unmatched junction nucleotides: 0. From germline, CDR1 is SEHNR and CDR2 FQNEAQ (reference sequence). The CDR3 spans 14 residues. CDR3 DNA: TGTGCCAGCAGCTGGACAGGGGGCTCCTACGAGCAGTACTTC. Protein sequence: CASSWTGGSYEQYF.

This clonotype showed up many times. The rearrangement joins TRBV29-1 to TRBJ2-3; unclear D gene. In germline, CDR1 is SQVTM, CDR2 ANQGSEA. The CDR3 length is 15 residues. The V end was cut by 1 base, the J end by 2 bases, with 13 bases between. The CDR3 coding sequence is TGCAGCGTTGAAGGTGACCAAACTTCCACAGATACGCAGTATTTT. Its translation is CSVEGDQTSTDTQYF.

CDR3 amino acids: CASSLREGGRDTQYF. In DNA, the CDR3 is TGTGCCAGCAGCCTTCGGGAGGGCGGACGAGATACGCAGTATTTT. The chain carries TRBV7-9 and TRBJ2-3; 8 bases match TRBD2. The junction had 9 bases not matched to a gene; V was cut back by 5 bases and J by 5 bases. CDR1 SEHNR and CDR2 FQNEAQ come from the germline V gene (reference sequence). The CDR3 has 15 residues.

This clonotype was seen ten or more times. V is TRBV28 and J is TRBJ1-1, with a tentative D call TRBD1 (6 bases). Trimming shortened V by 6 bases and J by 5 bases, and 16 bases separated the two germline ends. Germline V gene data show CDR1 as MDHEN and CDR2 as SYDVKM. The CDR3 extends over 14 amino acids. The CDR3 region is CASRAPGDKTEAFF. In nucleotides, the CDR3 is TGTGCCAGCAGGGCGCCAGGGGATAAAACTGAAGCTTTCTTT.

In its sample, this clonotype was seen many times. This rearrangement joins TRBV18 to TRBJ2-1; 12 bases align to TRBD2. With 6 bases clipped from V and 9 bases from J, the junction kept 9 bases outside the gene matches. This CDR3 is 15 amino acids long. Per the germline V gene, CDR1 is KGHSH and CDR2 is LQKENI. The CDR3 nucleotides read TGTGCCAGCTCCATACTAGCGGGAGGCGATAGTGAGCAGTTCTTC. Translating it yields CASSILAGGDSEQFF.

This clonotype was seen ten or more times. This chain connects TRBV2 to TRBJ1-1; D uncertain. Germline loops: CDR1 SNHLY, CDR2 FYNNEI. The CDR3 covers 12 residues. Trimming left V 6 bases short and J 1 base short, with 6 bases between. Written as DNA, the CDR3 is TGTGCCAGCAGGTCCAGGAACACTGAAGCTTTCTTT. Protein product: CASRSRNTEAFF.

This clonotype was seen a handful of times. This sequence joins TRBV28 and TRBJ1-1; 9 bases line up with TRBD1. Per the germline V gene, CDR1 is MDHEN and CDR2 is SYDVKM. The CDR3 has 14 residues. The V segment lost 5 bases and the J segment 4 bases; nucleotides outside the gene matches: 5. Here the CDR3 reads CASSTGTGTTEAFF. The CDR3 nucleotides read TGTGCCAGCAGTACCGGGACAGGGACCACTGAAGCTTTCTTT.

This clonotype appeared many times. The V and J genes are TRBV12-2 and TRBJ2-7; TRBD1 was called by the table and not checked on the DNA. TRBV12-2 is shown as a pseudogene. This CDR3 spans 16 amino acids. This chain's CDR3 is CASRLIPPGPTYEQYF. The CDR3 region has the DNA TGTGCAAGTCGCTTAATCCCCCCGGGACCCACCTACGAGCAGTACTTC.

This clonotype has a handful of counts. The chain combines TRBV7-6 with TRBJ2-2; D gene ambiguous. Germline V gene data show CDR1 as SGHVS and CDR2 as FNYEAQ. The V end was cut by 5 bases, the J end by 0 bases, with 10 bases between. This CDR3 is 15 amino acids long. CDR3: CASSRQVSNTGELFF. In DNA, the CDR3 is TGTGCCAGCAGCCGTCAGGTCTCGAACACCGGGGAGCTGTTTTTT. Variable domain in full (rest from reference TRBV7-6 and TRBJ2-2): GAGVSQSPRYKVTKRGQDVALRCDPISGHVSLYWYRQALGQGPEFLTYFNYEAQQDKSGLPNDRFSAERPEGSISTLTIQRTEQRDSAMYRCASSRQVSNTGELFFGEGSRLTVL.

Ten or more counts support this clonotype. The V call is TRBV11-2, the J call TRBJ1-2; 7 positions match TRBD1. The CDR3 runs to 16 residues. The germline V gene has CDR1 SGHAT and CDR2 FQNNGV. The junction had 7 bases not matched to a gene; V was cut back by 1 base and J by 2 bases. CDR3 loop: CASSLAGTAVNYGYTF. Written as DNA, the CDR3 is TGTGCCAGCAGCTTAGCCGGGACAGCGGTAAACTATGGCTACACCTTC. The full variable domain, in which reference TRBV11-2 and TRBJ1-2 provide the parts outside the CDR3, is EAGVAQSPRYKIIEKRQSVAFWCNPISGHATLYWYQQILGQGPKLLIQFQNNGVVDDSQLPKDRFSAERLKGVDSTLKIQPAKLEDSAVYLCASSLAGTAVNYGYTFGSGTRLTVV.

This clonotype occurred many times. The rearrangement links TRBV28 to TRBJ2-6; the D gene could be TRBD1 or TRBD2 (6 bases each). V gave up 3 bases and J gave up 2 bases, with 11 bases separating them. Germline assignment: CDR1 MDHEN and CDR2 SYDVKM. The CDR3 runs to 16 residues. The CDR3 DNA reads as TGTGCCAGCAGTTTGCCCGGGGGCGCTGGGGCCAACGTCCTGACTTTC. Protein product: CASSLPGGAGANVLTF. Using reference TRBV28 and TRBJ2-6 for the parts outside the CDR3, the full variable domain is DVKVTQSSRYLVKRTGEKVFLECVQDMDHENMFWYRQDPGLGLRLIYFSYDVKMKEKGDIPEGYSVSREKKERFSLILESASTNQTSMYLCASSLPGGAGANVLTFGAGSRLTVL.

This clonotype was picked up many times. The chain has TRBV7-8 and TRBJ2-3, with a weak D call TRBD1 (6 bases). Germline V gene sequence: CDR1 SGHVS, CDR2 FQNEAQ. The CDR3 sequence is 15 residues long. V lost 3 bases and J lost 1, with 11 bases in between. The CDR3: CASSFSPGGTDTQYF. CDR3 sequence (DNA): TGTGCCAGCAGCTTCTCGCCAGGGGGCACAGATACGCAGTATTTT.

In this sample, this clonotype turned up many times. J is TRBJ2-1 and V is TRBV5-1; the D is unclear. The CDR3 consists of 15 residues. Between the trimmed V and J ends, which lost 0 bases and 4 bases, there was a span of 11 bases. Germline V gene sequence: CDR1 SGHRS, CDR2 YFSETQ. CDR3 in DNA: TGCGCCAGCAGCTTGGACCTCCTCCCTTACAATGAGCAGTTCTTC. Protein: CASSLDLLPYNEQFF.

This clonotype was recorded many times. The chain carries TRBV20-1 and TRBJ1-1; 8 nucleotides agree with TRBD1. Germline V gene sequence: CDR1 DFQATT, CDR2 SNEGSKA (reference sequence). V lost 5 bases and J lost 0; bases outside the gene matches: 5. The CDR3 extends over 14 amino acids. CDR3 in amino acids: CSAQGAPMNTEAFF. The CDR3 region has the DNA TGCAGTGCTCAGGGGGCCCCCATGAACACTGAAGCTTTCTTT.

J is TRBJ2-3 and V is TRBV20-1, with TRBD2 identical over 8 bases. Germline V gene lookup returns CDR1 DFQATT and CDR2 SNEGSKA (reference sequence). This CDR3 is built from 16 residues. With 3 bases clipped from V and 2 bases from J, the junction kept 10 bases outside the gene matches. The CDR3 loop is CSARDYLAGDTDTQYF. Written as DNA, the CDR3 is TGCAGTGCTAGGGACTACCTAGCGGGCGACACAGATACGCAGTATTTT.

This clonotype was seen only a few times. The chain is built from TRBV11-2 and TRBJ2-6; 7 bases align to TRBD1. V lost 5 bases, J lost 2 bases, and 6 bases stayed unmatched. The CDR3 length is 16 residues. Germline CDR1 SGHAT, CDR2 FQNNGV. CDR3 sequence reads: CASSHLDRAGANVLTF. CDR3 DNA sequence: TGTGCCAGCAGCCATCTCGACAGGGCTGGGGCCAACGTCCTGACTTTC.

The gene calls are TRBV7-9 and TRBJ1-6; a weak D match, TRBD1 (6 bases). V was clipped by 5 bases and J by 10 bases, with 18 bases between them. Germline-derived CDR1 and CDR2 are SEHNR and FQNEAQ (reference sequence). The CDR3 runs to 15 residues. CDR3 residues: CASSPARVGGSPLHF. The CDR3 DNA follows: TGTGCCAGCAGCCCTGCGCGCGTGGGGGGCTCACCCCTCCACTTT.